This passage covers 27 T cell receptor beta chains from one sample sequenced in a study of blood T cell repertoires in COVID-19. Sequencing used immunoSEQ multiplex PCR; TCRdb keeps in-frame clones, though not all of them. The table lists 150,000 or so clones, about 80% of them singletons, with 25% to 35% in the top ten. Sequencing was carried out using peripheral blood. The receptor set was obtained from a woman aged 55-69 years with acute or convalescent COVID-19.

Here the CDR3 DNA reads TGTGCCAGCAGTTTGGCGTCCCGGGTTTTCTCCTATAATTCACCCCTCCACTTT. The encoded protein is CASSLASRVFSYNSPLHF. V gene TRBV27 combines with J gene TRBJ1-6; D is undetermined. CDR3 length equals 18 residues. Germline V gives CDR1 MNHEY, CDR2 SMNVEV (reference sequence). Trimming left V 3 bases short and J 0 bases short, with 15 bases between.

The V gene is TRBV6-6, the J gene TRBJ2-3; 8 bases fit TRBD2. The CDR3 loop spans 16 amino acids. V was pared by 4 bases and J by 0 bases, with 6 bases of the junction left unmatched. Per germline, CDR1 MNHNY and CDR2 SVGAGI (reference sequence). Here the CDR3 reads CASSSYSGGSTDTQYF. CDR3 sequence (DNA): TGTGCCAGCAGTTCCTACAGCGGGGGAAGCACAGATACGCAGTATTTT.

The chain uses TRBV28 and TRBJ2-7; 10 nucleotides match TRBD1. Looked up from germline, CDR1 is MDHEN and CDR2 is SYDVKM. V lost 4 bases, J lost 5 bases, and 5 bases stayed unmatched. This CDR3 spans 14 amino acids. CDR3 sequence: CASSSGTGEDEQYV. CDR3 in DNA: TGTGCCAGCAGTTCCGGGACAGGGGAGGACGAGCAGTACGTC.

The chain has TRBV3-1 (or the pseudogene TRBV3-2) and TRBJ1-6, with 10 positions matching TRBD1. The ends lost 4 bases at V and 1 base at J; junction bases unmatched: 7. CDR1 is LGHDT, CDR2 YNNKEL, per germline (reference sequence). This CDR3 spans 18 amino acids. CDR3 sequence (DNA): TGTGCCAGCAGCCCCGCGGACAGGGGGGGATCCTATAATTCACCCCTCCACTTT. Translating gives CASSPADRGGSYNSPLHF.

The V call is TRBV7-2, the J call TRBJ1-6, with TRBD1 as a possible D gene (6 bases). The V end lost 6 bases, the J end lost 7 bases, and 10 bases lay between the germline ends. CDR1 SGHTA and CDR2 FQGNSA come from the germline V gene. This CDR3 comprises 13 residues. In DNA form, the CDR3 reads TGTGCCAGCAGACTAACAGGGAATTCACCCCTCCACTTT. It yields the protein CASRLTGNSPLHF.

The genes are TRBV6-6 and TRBJ2-3; D might be TRBD1 (6 bases). V dropped 6 bases and J dropped 2 bases, with 15 bases sitting between them. Germline V gene sequence: CDR1 MNHNY, CDR2 SVGAGI (reference sequence). The CDR3 runs 15 residues. The CDR3, as DNA: TGTGCCAGCAGCCTCAGGGGAGACTCCACAGATACGCAGTATTTT. This encodes CASSLRGDSTDTQYF.

V usage is TRBV6-6 and J usage is TRBJ2-2; 8 nucleotides align to TRBD1. The CDR3 consists of 16 residues. Germline trimming cut 6 bases from V and 2 bases from J; bases unmatched to any gene: 8. Germline V gene data show CDR1 as MNHNY and CDR2 as SVGAGI (reference sequence). In nucleotides, the CDR3 is TGTGCCAGCAGAATTACAGGGGGACAAAACACCGGGGAGCTGTTTTTT. It is translated as CASRITGGQNTGELFF.

CDR3 DNA sequence: TGCAGTGCTAGAGGCCCCGGGCCCCAGCATTTT. It specifies CSARGPGPQHF. V and J are TRBV20-1 and TRBJ1-5; D remains unclear. This CDR3 contains 11 residues. Trimming removed 1 base from V and 9 bases from J, with 7 bases in between. CDR1 DFQATT and CDR2 SNEGSKA come from the germline V gene (reference sequence).

The V and J genes are TRBV10-2 and TRBJ1-1; 9 bases align to TRBD1. The CDR3 runs 16 residues. The germline CDR1 and CDR2 sequences are WSHSY and SAAADI. The J segment lost 1 base and the V segment lost 8 bases, leaving 11 bases of the junction unmatched. The DNA for the CDR3 is TGCGCCAGCCGAACAGGAGGACAGGGGCCGAACACTGAAGCTTTCTTT. It encodes CASRTGGQGPNTEAFF.

V is TRBV5-1 and J is TRBJ1-3, with TRBD1 as a possible D gene (5 bases). CDR1 SGHRS and CDR2 YFSETQ come from the germline V gene. This CDR3 region has 16 residues. V lost 0 bases and J 0 bases, leaving 10 bases between the germline ends. The CDR3 DNA follows: TGCGCCAGCAGCTTGGGGCCCCAGGGCTCTGGAAACACCATATATTTT. Amino acids: CASSLGPQGSGNTIYF. The full variable domain, completed using reference TRBV5-1 and TRBJ1-3, is KAGVTQTPRYLIKTRGQQVTLSCSPISGHRSVSWYQQTPGQGLQFLFEYFSETQRNKGNFPGRFSGRQFSNSRSEMNVSTLELGDSALYLCASSLGPQGSGNTIYFGEGSWLTVV.

V is TRBV6-1 and J is TRBJ1-6; 8 positions agree with TRBD1. The CDR3 loop spans 19 amino acids. Germline V gene sequence: CDR1 MNHNS, CDR2 SASEGT. With V trimmed by 2 bases and J by 2 bases, 11 bases remained unmatched. As DNA, the CDR3 is TGTGCCAGCAGTGAACAGGGGGCAGGGGAAAGGACCTATAATTCACCCCTCCACTTT. Protein: CASSEQGAGERTYNSPLHF.

V and J are TRBV6-5 and TRBJ1-3; D remains ambiguous. This CDR3 has 14 amino acids. V lost 6 bases and J 4 bases, leaving 13 bases between the germline ends. The V gene's germline CDR1 is MNHEY and CDR2 SVGAGI. The chain's CDR3 is CASRVQDWGNTIYF. DNA of the CDR3: TGTGCCAGCAGGGTCCAAGACTGGGGAAACACCATATATTTT.

The chain couples TRBV5-3 to TRBJ2-7, with no clear D. TRBV5-3 falls under the ORF class, with uncertain function. V lost 5 bases and J 0 bases, leaving 3 bases between the germline ends. This CDR3 comprises 11 residues. The CDR3 here is CARRASYEQYF. CDR3 bases: TGTGCCAGAAGGGCCTCCTACGAGCAGTACTTC.

The V and J genes are TRBV2 and TRBJ2-7; 12 bases agree with TRBD2. Germline V gives CDR1 SNHLY, CDR2 FYNNEI. The CDR3 has 14 amino acids. V shed 6 bases and J 3 bases; nucleotides not matched to a gene: 3. CDR3 amino acids: CASSLGLAGYEQYF. In DNA form, the CDR3 reads TGTGCCAGCAGCCTGGGACTAGCGGGCTACGAGCAGTACTTC.

The V call is TRBV2, the J call TRBJ1-1, with 7 nucleotides matching TRBD1. Germline V gives CDR1 SNHLY, CDR2 FYNNEI. The trim removed 10 bases at V and 5 bases at J, leaving 10 bases unmatched. The CDR3 sequence is 13 residues long. DNA for the CDR3: TGTGCCACCCCAGGGGGAGAGGAGACTGAAGCTTTCTTT. It encodes CATPGGEETEAFF. Variable domain in full (rest from reference TRBV2 and TRBJ1-1): EPEVTQTPSHQVTQMGQEVILRCVPISNHLYFYWYRQILGQKVEFLVSFYNNEISEKSEIFDDQFSVERPDGSNFTLKIRSTKLEDSAMYFCATPGGEETEAFFGQGTRLTVV.

The J gene is TRBJ1-2, the V gene TRBV10-3; D not resolved. This CDR3 spans 14 amino acids. V was pared by 6 bases and J by 3 bases, with 14 bases between. Germline CDR1 is ENHRY and CDR2 is SYGVKD. The CDR3: CAISEPPTDYGYTF. CDR3 DNA: TGTGCCATCAGCGAGCCCCCCACAGACTATGGCTACACCTTC.

The chain links TRBV18 to TRBJ1-2; 8 bases fit TRBD1. J was trimmed by 4 bases and V by 3 bases; bases with no gene match: 7. This CDR3 region has 15 residues. CDR1 and CDR2 (germline): KGHSH, LQKENI. The DNA for the CDR3 is TGTGCCAGCTCACCGCCCGGACAGGGACGCTATGGCTACACCTTC. It is translated as CASSPPGQGRYGYTF.

The J gene is TRBJ1-4, the V gene TRBV28, with 8 positions matching TRBD1. CDR1 and CDR2 from the germline V gene are MDHEN and SYDVKM. The CDR3 has 16 amino acids. V was clipped by 7 bases and J by 1 base; unmatched bases: 8. The CDR3 sequence: CASTLQGVGTNEKLFF. CDR3 DNA: TGTGCCAGCACCCTACAGGGGGTCGGAACTAATGAAAAACTGTTTTTT.

This chain joins TRBV29-1 and TRBJ2-3, with D maybe TRBD2 (7 bases). Trimming took off 4 bases at V and 0 bases at J, with 11 bases between the two ends. The CDR3 is 14 amino acids. The V gene's germline CDR1 is SQVTM and CDR2 ANQGSEA. The CDR3 reads CSVVAGASTDTQYF. The CDR3 region has the DNA TGCAGCGTTGTGGCGGGGGCGAGCACAGATACGCAGTATTTT.

The chain employs TRBV6-5 and TRBJ2-2, with TRBD1 identical over 8 bases. CDR3 size: 15 residues. With 5 bases clipped from V and 9 bases from J, the junction kept 11 bases outside the gene matches. The germline V gene has CDR1 MNHEY and CDR2 SVGAGI. The CDR3 region has the DNA TGTGCCAGCAGTCCTCAGGGGGCGGTTCTACGGGAGCTGTTTTTT. Protein product: CASSPQGAVLRELFF.

The genes are TRBV29-1 and TRBJ1-2; a possible D gene is TRBD1 (5 bases). CDR1 and CDR2 (germline): SQVTM, ANQGSEA. The germline V and J ends were trimmed by 4 bases and 3 bases, with 12 bases remaining between them. This CDR3 has 13 residues. The CDR3 DNA reads TGCAGCGTTGTCCCGACAGACTACTATGGCTACACCTTC. It translates to CSVVPTDYYGYTF.

The count of this clone is one. The V call is TRBV6-5, the J call TRBJ1-2, with D possibly being TRBD1 (6 bases). Germline values: CDR1 MNHEY, CDR2 SVGAGI. The CDR3 runs to 13 residues. Trimming removed 6 bases at V and 5 bases at J, with 13 bases between. The CDR3 DNA reads TGTGCCAGCAGAGGGGGGGGCTTATATGGCTACACCTTC. Translation gives CASRGGGLYGYTF.

The count of this clone is one. The chain recombines TRBV5-1 with TRBJ1-4; a possible D gene is TRBD1 (5 bases). CDR3 length: 16 amino acids. Trimming left V 2 bases short and J 0 bases short, with 11 bases between. The germline V gene encodes CDR1 SGHRS and CDR2 YFSETQ. CDR3: CASSLRGTATNEKLFF. CDR3 DNA: TGCGCCAGCAGCTTACGGGGGACGGCAACTAATGAAAAACTGTTTTTT.

The chain combines TRBV2 with TRBJ2-7; perhaps TRBD2 as D (6 bases). CDR1 and CDR2 from the germline V gene are SNHLY and FYNNEI. V lost 5 bases and J lost 2, with 13 bases in between. This CDR3 spans 14 amino acids. Here the CDR3 DNA reads TGTGCCAGCAGTTCAGGGAGGAACACCTACGAGCAGTACGTC. Residues: CASSSGRNTYEQYV.

The rearrangement links TRBV28 to TRBJ1-5; D is undetermined. In germline, CDR1 is MDHEN, CDR2 SYDVKM. The CDR3 is 19 residues long. V dropped 4 bases and J dropped 2 bases, with 24 bases sitting between them. CDR3 amino acids: CASSSLSQAAAWGNQPQHF. CDR3 nucleotides: TGTGCCAGCAGTTCCCTCAGTCAGGCAGCCGCGTGGGGCAATCAGCCCCAGCATTTT.

J is TRBJ1-1 and V is TRBV18; 7 bases fit TRBD1. Germline CDR1 reads KGHSH; CDR2 reads LQKENI. Trimming cost V 3 bases and J 0 bases; bases outside gene matches: 4. The CDR3 is 15 residues long. CDR3 DNA: TGTGCCAGCTCACCTGGGACAGCCATGAACACTGAAGCTTTCTTT. Protein sequence: CASSPGTAMNTEAFF.

The J gene is TRBJ1-2, the V gene TRBV3-1 (or the pseudogene TRBV3-2); 9 nucleotides line up with TRBD1. CDR3 length equals 15 residues. Germline V gene data show CDR1 as LGHDT and CDR2 as YNNKEL (reference sequence). Trimming removed 3 bases from V and 7 bases from J; junction bases left unmatched: 9. CDR3: CASSHTGTGSGGYTF. The CDR3 region has the DNA TGTGCCAGCAGCCACACCGGGACAGGGTCTGGTGGCTACACCTTC.